This T cell receptor beta chain was retrieved from a study of control samples from healthy donors and cancer patients. Germline values: CDR1 MNHNS, CDR2 SASEGT. V lost 2 bases to trimming and J lost 3 bases; unmatched junction nucleotides: 3. The CDR3 runs to 15 residues. Sequencing was performed with immunoSEQ multiplex PCR; in TCRdb, only in-frame clones are kept and a portion is missing. The sample comprises 150,000 or so clones, roughly 93% of which are singletons, and around 2.2% rests with the top ten. V gene TRBV6-1 combines with J gene TRBJ1-4; TRBD1 aligns across 7 bases. This TCR came from a man aged 50-60 years in good health. The sequenced material came from blood. CDR3 sequence (DNA): TGTGCCAGCAGTGAACTCGGGACAGCTAATGAAAAACTGTTTTTT. Residues: CASSELGTANEKLFF.